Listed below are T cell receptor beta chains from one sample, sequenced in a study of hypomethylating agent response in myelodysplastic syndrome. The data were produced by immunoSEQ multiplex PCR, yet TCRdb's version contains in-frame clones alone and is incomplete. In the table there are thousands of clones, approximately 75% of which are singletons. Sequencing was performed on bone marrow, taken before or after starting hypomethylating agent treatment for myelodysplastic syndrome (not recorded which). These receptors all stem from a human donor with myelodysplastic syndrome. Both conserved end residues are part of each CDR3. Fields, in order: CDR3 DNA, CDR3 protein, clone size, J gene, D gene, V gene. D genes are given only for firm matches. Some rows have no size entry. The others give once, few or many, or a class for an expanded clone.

TGTGCCAGCAGCTTGCTACCCACCTTTGGGCAAGAGACCCAGTACTTC CASSLLPTFGQETQYF . TRBJ2-5 . TRBV5-5
TGCGCCAGCAGCTTGGACATAACGAGCAATCAGCCCCAGCATTTT CASSLDITSNQPQHF . TRBJ1-5 . TRBV5-1
TGCGCCAGCAGTGAAAGAGGGTTTCAGCCCCAGCATTTT CASSERGFQPQHF few TRBJ1-5 . TRBV10-1
TGTGCCAGCAGTCGCGGTCCCGGGACAGGATTAGAGACCCAGTACTTC CASSRGPGTGLETQYF . TRBJ2-5 TRBD1 TRBV6-6
TGCGCCAGCAGCTTGGCCAAGGGGGGTGCCGGGGAGCTGTTTTTT CASSLAKGGAGELFF . TRBJ2-2 . TRBV5-1
TGTGCCAGCAGTGAACCGGGGGGCTATGGCTACACCTTC CASSEPGGYGYTF few TRBJ1-2 . TRBV2
TGTGCCAGCTCACCCCAAACAGGGGTGATCACTGAAGCTTTCTTT CASSPQTGVITEAFF once TRBJ1-1 TRBD1 TRBV18
TGTGCCAGCAGCGCCTTTAGCGGGGGGGAAACAGATACGCAGTATTTT CASSAFSGGETDTQYF . TRBJ2-3 TRBD2 TRBV7-6
TGTGCCAGCAGCTTACAACAGGGGGCAAATTCACCCCTCCACTTT CASSLQQGANSPLHF few TRBJ1-6 TRBD1 TRBV11-2
TGTGCCATCAGGCTTCGGACAGGGCAGAACACTGAAGCTTTCTTT CAIRLRTGQNTEAFF . TRBJ1-1 TRBD1 TRBV10-3
TGTGCCAGTACGGGGCTATCGCCCACCGGGGAGCTGTTTTTT CASTGLSPTGELFF . TRBJ2-2 . TRBV19
TGTGCCAGCAGCCTCCGCGGGACAGGGTCCAATGAGCAGTTCTTC CASSLRGTGSNEQFF . TRBJ2-1 TRBD1 TRBV7-2
TGCGCCAGCAGCTTGTCTCTAAGGGGACAGGGTAACACCGGGGAGCTGTTTTTT CASSLSLRGQGNTGELFF few TRBJ2-2 TRBD1 TRBV5-1
TGTGCCAGCAGCCCCTCGGGGGGTACCTACAATGAGCAGTTCTTC CASSPSGGTYNEQFF . TRBJ2-1 TRBD2 TRBV13
TGTGCCAGCAGCTTATCAGCTAATCAGCCCCAGCATTTT CASSLSANQPQHF . TRBJ1-5 . TRBV7-2
TGTGCCAGCAGTGATTCCTCACAGGGTAACACTGAAGCTTTCTTT CASSDSSQGNTEAFF once TRBJ1-1 . TRBV2
TGCGCCAGCAGGCGGCAGGACAGGGGCACAGATACGCAGTATTTT CASRRQDRGTDTQYF once TRBJ2-3 TRBD1 TRBV5-1
TGTGCCAGCAGCTTAGACCCGTATGGCTCACCCCTCCACTTT CASSLDPYGSPLHF few TRBJ1-6 . TRBV7-2
TGTGCCAGCTCACCCGGGGGCCGAGAGACCCAGTACTTC CASSPGGRETQYF . TRBJ2-5 . TRBV18
TGTGCCAGCAGCTTGGGACAGAACACCGGGGAGCTGTTTTTT CASSLGQNTGELFF few TRBJ2-2 . TRBV5-4
TGTGCCAGCCAGTGGGAGGGGAGCACAGATACGCAGTATTTT CASQWEGSTDTQYF . TRBJ2-3 TRBD2 TRBV2
TGTGCCAGCAGCCCGAGGTTAAGCACAGATACGCAGTATTTT CASSPRLSTDTQYF . TRBJ2-3 . TRBV25-1
TGTGCCAGCAGCATCGGGACTAGTATCCTCTACGAGCAGTACTTC CASSIGTSILYEQYF once TRBJ2-7 TRBD2 TRBV5-4
TGCGCCAGCAGCCAAGAAATAACAGGGCTGAACATTCAGTACTTC CASSQEITGLNIQYF . TRBJ2-4 . TRBV4-1
TGCAGCGTTGTACTAGCGCGGGCGCAGTATTTT CSVVLARAQYF . TRBJ2-3 TRBD2 TRBV29-1
TGTGCCAGCAGTGAAGCGAGGGCTGGGGCCAACGTCCTGACTTTC CASSEARAGANVLTF . TRBJ2-6 . TRBV2
TGCGCCAGCAGCCCGGGACAGTACTATGGCTACACCTTC CASSPGQYYGYTF . TRBJ1-2 TRBD1 TRBV5-1
TGTGCCAGCAGCTCCCGAGCGAGAGAGGGGGAAGGAGGCTACACCTTC CASSSRAREGEGGYTF . TRBJ1-2 . TRBV7-9
TGTGCCAGCAGCTTGGGGCAGGGATTCTCCTACGAGCAGTACTTC CASSLGQGFSYEQYF . TRBJ2-7 . TRBV5-4
TGCGCCAGCAGCTTCTCGCCAGGGGGACAAGAGACCCAGTACTTC CASSFSPGGQETQYF . TRBJ2-5 TRBD1 TRBV5-1
TGTGCCAGCAGTGAAACAAACGACCGGTTTTTT CASSETNDRFF . TRBJ1-4 . TRBV2
TGTGCCAGCAGACTAGTCGGGGGTACGCAGTATTTT CASRLVGGTQYF . TRBJ2-3 . TRBV6-5
TGCGCCAGCAGCTTGGCGGCGGACTTGATAGCTAATGAAAAACTGTTTTTT CASSLAADLIANEKLFF . TRBJ1-4 . TRBV5-1
TGTGCCAGCAGTTTGGGGACAGCCTACGAGCAGTACTTC CASSLGTAYEQYF . TRBJ2-7 TRBD1 TRBV6-5
TGCGCCAGCAGCTTTCAAGGGTTGATAGCGGGGGCGAACACCGGGGAGCTGTTTTTT CASSFQGLIAGANTGELFF . TRBJ2-2 TRBD2 TRBV5-1
TGTGCCAGCAGCGTTAACAGGGGGCGTGGGTATGAGCAGTTCTTC CASSVNRGRGYEQFF . TRBJ2-1 TRBD1 TRBV2
TGTGCCAGCAGTCCCCCCGGGGTCCACGAGCAGTACTTC CASSPPGVHEQYF once TRBJ2-7 . TRBV7-9
TGCGCCAGCAGCCCTGTGGGACTAGCGGGGTCCTCGAGCTCCTACAATGAGCAGTTCTTC CASSPVGLAGSSSSYNEQFF . TRBJ2-1 TRBD2 TRBV4-3
TGTGCCAGCAGCTTGGACGGGGGGAGAAACACCGGGGAGCTGTTTTTT CASSLDGGRNTGELFF once TRBJ2-2 TRBD2 TRBV5-4
TGCGCCAGCAGCTTGGAGGGGAGGTCGGACCAGCCCCAGCATTTT CASSLEGRSDQPQHF . TRBJ1-5 . TRBV5-1
TGTGCCAGCAGTGACCCCGGGGGCGGGGAGCTGTTTTTT CASSDPGGGELFF . TRBJ2-2 . TRBV27
TGTGCCAGCAGCTCACCCCGACAGGCCTACGAGCAGTACTTC CASSSPRQAYEQYF . TRBJ2-7 . TRBV11-2
TGTGCCTGGAGCGCCCGAGGGGTGGATCAGCCCCAGCATTTT CAWSARGVDQPQHF . TRBJ1-5 . TRBV30
TGTGCCAGCCCCATGGGTCCAGGCAACGGGGAGCTGTTTTTT CASPMGPGNGELFF . TRBJ2-2 . TRBV7-9
TGTGCCAGCAGCTACCGACCGGACACTGAAGCTTTCTTT CASSYRPDTEAFF . TRBJ1-1 . TRBV5-4
TGTGCCAGCAGTAACCACAGGGGCCTTAATCAGCCCCAGCATTTT CASSNHRGLNQPQHF . TRBJ1-5 TRBD1 TRBV6-5
TGTGCCAGCTCACCTCAACAAGGGTTGGGGCACTCTGGGGCCAACGTCCTGACTTTC CASSPQQGLGHSGANVLTF . TRBJ2-6 . TRBV18
TGTGCCAGCAGCTCCCAACAGGGGGCGAGCTATGGCTACACCTTC CASSSQQGASYGYTF . TRBJ1-2 TRBD1 TRBV7-9
TGTGCCAGCAGTTTGACAGGGGGGGAAACAGATACGCAGTATTTT CASSLTGGETDTQYF once TRBJ2-3 TRBD1 TRBV28
TGTGCCAGCAGCGAACCGGCGAGTGGGGCAGGTGGCTACACCTTC CASSEPASGAGGYTF . TRBJ1-2 . TRBV5-5